Shown below are 12 T cell receptor beta chains from a single sample sequenced in a study of human T cells and chemical hapten exposure. As to time point: healthy volunteer bleed at 6 weeks. The authors extracted total RNA from unfractionated whole blood. TCRdb reanalysed the RACE reads using MiXCR and keeps one entry per CDR3 protein. The sample lists roughly 71,000 distinct CDR3 sequences, roughly 6.1% seen once, with around 3.4% in the top ten. The sample consisted of whole blood. These receptors came from a female donor in good health. Some clones in this sample may be carry-over from other donors' samples.

This clonotype was counted a few times. The rearrangement uses TRBV20-1 and TRBJ2-7; D is unclear. The CDR3 runs 14 residues. V shed 0 bases and J shed 3 bases, with 12 bases lying between them. Germline V lookup: CDR1 DFQATT, CDR2 SNEGSKA (reference sequence). The CDR3 DNA reads as TGCAGTGCTAGAGATACTTCGAAACTCTACGAGCAGTACTTC. Translation gives CSARDTSKLYEQYF.

This clonotype occurred many times. The chain couples TRBV30 to TRBJ1-3; D is unresolved. The germline V and J ends were trimmed by 1 base and 0 bases, with 1 base remaining between them. CDR3 size: 12 residues. Germline V gene lookup returns CDR1 GTSNPN and CDR2 SVGIG (reference sequence). The CDR3 reads CAWSGSGNTIYF. In DNA form, the CDR3 reads TGTGCCTGGAGTGGCTCTGGAAACACCATATATTTT.

The chain employs TRBV6-1 and TRBJ2-3; D may be TRBD2 (6 bases). The germline CDR1 and CDR2 sequences are MNHNS and SASEGT. The V end lost 3 bases, the J end lost 1 base, and 11 bases lay between the germline ends. CDR3 length: 15 residues. CDR3 sequence (DNA): TGTGCCAGCAGTGACGGGGGAGTCGGCACAGATACGCAGTATTTT. Protein product: CASSDGGVGTDTQYF.

This clonotype was seen a few times. V is TRBV29-1 and J is TRBJ2-1; D is unresolved. CDR1 and CDR2 (germline): SQVTM, ANQGSEA. V was trimmed by 0 bases and J by 12 bases, leaving 12 bases between them. The CDR3 has 12 amino acids. CDR3 loop: CSVEDGRKPQFF. For the CDR3, the DNA is TGCAGCGTTGAAGATGGGCGGAAACCGCAGTTCTTC.

This clonotype was seen only a few times. This rearrangement joins TRBV2 to TRBJ2-6; the match to TRBD2 covers 13 bases. The CDR3 sequence is 18 residues long. Germline CDR1 SNHLY, CDR2 FYNNEI. V lost 8 bases to trimming and J lost 1 base; unmatched junction nucleotides: 8. The CDR3 here is CASLGLAGVVSGANVLTF. The CDR3, as DNA: TGTGCCAGCCTTGGACTAGCGGGAGTTGTGTCTGGGGCCAACGTCCTGACTTTC.

This clonotype was detected only a few times. The rearrangement uses TRBV20-1 and TRBJ2-7; D gene uncertain. Germline V gives CDR1 DFQATT, CDR2 SNEGSKA (reference sequence). Trimming left V 6 bases short and J 3 bases short, with 15 bases between. The CDR3 has 13 residues. The chain's CDR3 is CSAPVVFSYEQYF. CDR3 nucleotides: TGCAGTGCCCCCGTCGTGTTTAGCTACGAGCAGTACTTC.

This clonotype has ten or more counts. The CDR3 bases are TGCAGCGTTAGCCGGGACAAAAACACTGAAGCTTTCTTT. Its protein is CSVSRDKNTEAFF. V and J are TRBV29-1 and TRBJ1-1; D is perhaps TRBD1 (6 bases). The CDR3 spans 13 residues. The germline gives CDR1 SQVTM, CDR2 ANQGSEA. The V end lost 5 bases, the J end lost 2 bases, and 12 bases lay between the germline ends.

This clonotype was recorded many times. The V gene is TRBV28, the J gene TRBJ1-5; D possibly corresponds to TRBD1 (6 bases). The germline V gene encodes CDR1 MDHEN and CDR2 SYDVKM. The CDR3 runs 16 residues. The V end was cut by 3 bases, the J end by 3 bases, with 15 bases between. CDR3 bases: TGTGCCAGCAGTTTCAGCCTGGGGGCACCCAATCAGCCCCAGCATTTT. This gives the protein CASSFSLGAPNQPQHF.

A few counts support this clonotype. The V and J genes are TRBV6-1 and TRBJ1-2, with a possible D match to TRBD1 (6 bases). Germline values: CDR1 MNHNS, CDR2 SASEGT. V gave up 1 base and J gave up 7 bases, with 10 bases separating them. This CDR3 has 13 amino acids. Written as DNA, the CDR3 is TGTGCCAGCAGTGAAGTCAGGGGTGCTGGCTACACCTTC. Protein product: CASSEVRGAGYTF.

In this sample, this clonotype turned up many times. The gene calls are TRBV29-1 and TRBJ1-1; D unclear. The CDR3 consists of 14 residues. CDR1 is SQVTM, CDR2 ANQGSEA, per germline. Trimming took 4 bases from V and 5 from J, leaving 17 bases between them. The chain's CDR3 is CSVGYVLRDTEAFF. The CDR3 DNA follows: TGCAGCGTTGGGTACGTTTTGAGGGATACTGAAGCTTTCTTT.

This clonotype was seen a few times. The chain links TRBV20-1 to TRBJ2-1; TRBD2 matches at 12 bases. Trimming cost V 5 bases and J 3 bases; bases outside gene matches: 8. CDR3 length: 16 residues. Germline loops: CDR1 DFQATT, CDR2 SNEGSKA (reference sequence). The CDR3 nucleotides are TGCAGTGCTGCCCTAGCGGGAGGGCCTCACTACAATGAGCAGTTCTTC. Its translation: CSAALAGGPHYNEQFF.

This clonotype was counted at least ten times. The chain links TRBV9 to TRBJ2-3, with D unresolved. From germline, CDR1 is SGDLS and CDR2 YYNGEE. The germline V and J ends were trimmed by 4 bases and 4 bases, with 10 bases remaining between them. This CDR3 has 13 residues. The CDR3 DNA reads TGTGCCAGCAGCCCCCTGTTTGCAGATACGCAGTATTTT. Encoded protein: CASSPLFADTQYF.